This T cell receptor beta chain was observed in a study of T cell responses to AZD1222 COVID-19 vaccine. The table came from immunoSEQ multiplex PCR; TCRdb's copy has only in-frame clones and leaves some out. The sample contains over 100,000 clones, about nine tenths of which appear only once. Germline CDR1 reads SGHRS; CDR2 reads YFSETQ. J was trimmed by 13 bases and V by 4 bases; bases with no gene match: 10. The CDR3 contains 14 residues. The sample here was peripheral blood, taken on day 0 of AZD1222 vaccination. The chain carries TRBV5-1 and TRBJ2-1; 11 nucleotides line up with TRBD2. The TCR was taken from an adult in good health. This CDR3 reads CASSGPTSGIGQFF. CDR3 bases: TGCGCCAGCAGCGGACCGACTAGCGGGATTGGTCAGTTCTTC.